The 14 T cell receptor beta chains below were found in one sample sequenced in a study of T cells after yellow fever vaccination. Via MiXCR, TCRdb re-called the 5' RACE reads, giving one row per CDR3 protein. The repertoire holds about 340,000 distinct CDR3 sequences, with around 12% as singletons. The sample in question was CD4+ T cells sorted from PBMCs, obtained 15 days after the yellow fever booster vaccination. All receptors derive from a man in his late teens or twenties who received the YFV17D yellow fever vaccine.

This clonotype was found a few times. The rearrangement joins TRBV7-9 to TRBJ2-5, with D unclear. The CDR3 runs 16 residues. V was cut by 4 bases and J by 1 base, with 16 bases left in between. Germline V gene sequence: CDR1 SEHNR, CDR2 FQNEAQ (reference sequence). The CDR3 sequence is CASSSRIGSIQETQYF. The CDR3 DNA follows: TGTGCCAGCAGCTCCCGGATTGGGTCCATCCAAGAGACCCAGTACTTC.

This chain joins TRBV7-2 and TRBJ2-1, with TRBD1 matching 9 bases. J gave up 7 bases and V 6 bases, and 10 bases lay outside the gene matches. Germline-derived CDR1 and CDR2 are SGHTA and FQGNSA. The CDR3 spans 15 residues. DNA for the CDR3: TGTGCCAGCAGAACCGGGACAGGGTCGACTAATGAGCAGTTCTTC. Translated, it gives CASRTGTGSTNEQFF.

The chain joins TRBV27 to TRBJ1-2; TRBD1 aligns across 8 bases. The CDR3 is made up of 14 amino acids. Unmatched junction bases numbered 8, after V lost 1 base and J lost 10 bases. CDR1 is MNHEY, CDR2 SMNVEV, per germline (reference sequence). CDR3 coding DNA: TGTGCCAGCAGTTTATTAGGACAGGGACGTGACTACACCTTC. Translating it yields CASSLLGQGRDYTF.

This clonotype was seen more than once but under ten times. The J gene is TRBJ2-3, the V gene TRBV3-1; D assignment may be TRBD1 or TRBD2 (5 bases each). Germline loops: CDR1 LGHDT, CDR2 YNNKEL (reference sequence). V lost 2 bases and J lost 5, with 11 bases in between. The CDR3 length is 14 residues. The CDR3 protein is CASSQRDGRDTQYF. The CDR3 coding sequence is TGTGCCAGCAGCCAACGGGACGGTAGAGATACGCAGTATTTT.

The chain combines TRBV5-1 with TRBJ1-5, with D perhaps matching TRBD1 (6 bases). The CDR3 spans 15 residues. The V end was cut by 2 bases, the J end by 4 bases, with 13 bases between. Germline CDR1 and CDR2: SGHRS and YFSETQ. The CDR3 nucleotides read TGCGCCAGCAGCTTAACCGGGACAACGAATCAGCCCCAGCATTTT. Residues: CASSLTGTTNQPQHF.

This chain links TRBV18 with TRBJ1-6; D uncertain. CDR1 and CDR2 from the germline V gene are KGHSH and LQKENI. This CDR3 is built from 15 residues. V gave up 1 base and J gave up 5 bases, with 9 bases separating them. The CDR3 sequence: CASSPRLPDNSPLHF. The CDR3 DNA follows: TGTGCCAGCTCACCACGGCTACCCGATAATTCACCCCTCCACTTT.

This clonotype was observed a handful of times. V and J are TRBV7-9 and TRBJ1-1; weak D call: TRBD1 (5 bases). Germline lookup yields CDR1 SEHNR and CDR2 FQNEAQ (reference sequence). This CDR3 is built from 13 residues. V was clipped by 2 bases and J by 5 bases, with 9 bases between them. This CDR3 is CASSLRWGTEAFF. The CDR3 nucleotides are TGTGCCAGCAGCTTAAGGTGGGGGACTGAAGCTTTCTTT.

The rearrangement uses TRBV28 and TRBJ1-5; D gene unclear. The CDR3 length is 12 residues. Germline CDR1 and CDR2: MDHEN and SYDVKM. The germline V and J ends were trimmed by 6 bases and 9 bases, with 12 bases remaining between them. CDR3 sequence reads: CASRSPTAPQHF. As DNA, the CDR3 is TGTGCCAGCAGATCCCCGACCGCGCCCCAGCATTTT.

This clonotype has only a few counts. The V gene is TRBV12-3 or TRBV12-4, the J gene TRBJ1-3, with D uncertain. Trimming pared 6 bases from V and 1 base from J, leaving 13 bases between. This CDR3 region has 15 residues. CDR3: CASRGLEKSGNTIYF. The DNA for the CDR3 is TGTGCCAGCAGAGGACTGGAAAAGTCTGGAAACACCATATATTTT.

The chain is built from TRBV19 and TRBJ1-4; 9 bases fit TRBD1. The CDR3 spans 14 residues. Trimming took 10 bases from V and 7 from J; bases not matched to a gene: 10. Germline lookup yields CDR1 LNHDA and CDR2 SQIVND (reference sequence). The CDR3 DNA sequence: TGTGCCACCGAAGGACAGGGGAGGGGTGAAAAACTGTTTTTT. Translated: CATEGQGRGEKLFF.

The V call is TRBV30, the J call TRBJ2-3, with TRBD2 matching 7 bases. The junction had 4 bases not matched to a gene; V was cut back by 4 bases and J by 0 bases. Germline CDR1 is GTSNPN and CDR2 is SVGIG (reference sequence). This CDR3 is 14 amino acids long. The CDR3 is CAWKRGYSTDTQYF. CDR3 sequence (DNA): TGTGCCTGGAAGCGGGGCTATAGCACAGATACGCAGTATTTT.

About this clonotype: One end of the junction does not line up with germline, which may come from a read error. The chain employs TRBV10-1 and TRBJ1-4; D perhaps matches TRBD1 (5 bases). The CDR3 covers 16 residues. CDR1 and CDR2 (germline): WNHNN, SYGVQD (reference sequence). The CDR3 sequence is CASSPGRLKDYEQLFF. CDR3 DNA sequence: TGCGCCAGCAGTCCGGGACGGCTCAAAGACTATGAACAACTGTTTTTT.

The rearrangement uses TRBV3-1 and TRBJ2-3; 7 nucleotides line up with TRBD1. The CDR3 covers 13 residues. Germline CDR1 reads LGHDT; CDR2 reads YNNKEL (reference sequence). Trimming at V came to 4 bases and at J to 5 bases, leaving 3 bases not matched to a gene. The CDR3 loop is CASSPNRGDTQYF. As DNA, the CDR3 is TGTGCCAGCAGCCCAAACAGGGGAGATACGCAGTATTTT.

This chain uses TRBV28 with TRBJ1-5, with D perhaps TRBD1 (5 bases). V lost 4 bases, J lost 5 bases, and 6 bases lay in between. Germline-derived CDR1 and CDR2 are MDHEN and SYDVKM. The CDR3 runs 12 residues. The CDR3 sequence: CASSWGDQPQHF. CDR3 DNA: TGTGCCAGCAGTTGGGGGGATCAGCCCCAGCATTTT.